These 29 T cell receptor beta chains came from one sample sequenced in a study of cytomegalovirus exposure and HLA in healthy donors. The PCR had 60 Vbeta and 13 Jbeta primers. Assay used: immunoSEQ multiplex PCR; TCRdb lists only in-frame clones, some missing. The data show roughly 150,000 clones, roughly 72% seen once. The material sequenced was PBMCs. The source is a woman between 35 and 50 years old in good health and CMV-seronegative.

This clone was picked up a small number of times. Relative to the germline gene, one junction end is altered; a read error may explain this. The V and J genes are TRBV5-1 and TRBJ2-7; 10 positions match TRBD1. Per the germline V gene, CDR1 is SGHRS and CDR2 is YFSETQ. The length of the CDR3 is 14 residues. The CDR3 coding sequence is TGCGCCAGCAGTTTGGGGACAGGGGCGGACGAGCAGTACTTC. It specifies CASSLGTGADEQYF.

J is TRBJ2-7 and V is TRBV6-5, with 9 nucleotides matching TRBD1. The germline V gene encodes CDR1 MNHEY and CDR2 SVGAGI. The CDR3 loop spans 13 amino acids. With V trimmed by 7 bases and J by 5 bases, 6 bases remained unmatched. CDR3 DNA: TGTGCCAGCATCGGGACAGGGCCCAACGAGCAGTACTTC. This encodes CASIGTGPNEQYF.

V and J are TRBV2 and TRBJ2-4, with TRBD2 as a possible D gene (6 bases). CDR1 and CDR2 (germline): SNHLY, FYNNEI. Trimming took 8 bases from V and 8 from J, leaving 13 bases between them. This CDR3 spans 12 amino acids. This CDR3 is CASGPPGDIQYF. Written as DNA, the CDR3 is TGTGCCAGCGGTCCCCCGGGGGACATTCAGTACTTC.

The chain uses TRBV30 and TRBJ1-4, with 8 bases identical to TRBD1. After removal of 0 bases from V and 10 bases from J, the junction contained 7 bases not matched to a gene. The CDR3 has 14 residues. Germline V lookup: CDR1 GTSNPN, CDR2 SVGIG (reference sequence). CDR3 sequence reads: CAWSVGQALRKLFF. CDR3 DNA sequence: TGTGCCTGGAGTGTGGGACAGGCCCTTCGAAAACTGTTTTTT.

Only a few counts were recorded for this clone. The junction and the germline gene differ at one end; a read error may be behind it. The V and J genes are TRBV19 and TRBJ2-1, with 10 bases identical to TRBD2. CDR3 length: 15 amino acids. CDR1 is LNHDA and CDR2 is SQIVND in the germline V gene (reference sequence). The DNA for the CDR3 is TGTGCCAGTAGGATAGGCAGCGGGAGGGTTAATGAGCAGTTCTTC. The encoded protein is CASRIGSGRVNEQFF.

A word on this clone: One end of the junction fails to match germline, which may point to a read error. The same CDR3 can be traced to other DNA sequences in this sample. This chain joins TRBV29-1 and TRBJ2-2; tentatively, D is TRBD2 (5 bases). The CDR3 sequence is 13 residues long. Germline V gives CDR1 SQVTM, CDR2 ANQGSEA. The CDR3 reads CSVDPPGTGELFF. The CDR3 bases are TGCAGCGTTGACCCGCCAGGCACCGGGGAGCTGTTTTTC.

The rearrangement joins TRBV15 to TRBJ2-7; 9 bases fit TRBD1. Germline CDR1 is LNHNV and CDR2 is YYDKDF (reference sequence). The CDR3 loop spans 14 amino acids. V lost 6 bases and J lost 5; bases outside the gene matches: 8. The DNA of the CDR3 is TGTGCCACCAGGACAGGGGGTCGGGCGGACGAGCAGTACTTC. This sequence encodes CATRTGGRADEQYF.

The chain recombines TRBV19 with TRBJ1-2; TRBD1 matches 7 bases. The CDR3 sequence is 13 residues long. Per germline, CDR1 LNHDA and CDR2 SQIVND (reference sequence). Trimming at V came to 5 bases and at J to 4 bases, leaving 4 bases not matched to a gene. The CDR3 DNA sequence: TGTGCCAGTAGTGGAGGGGACAGCTATGGCTACACCTTC. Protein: CASSGGDSYGYTF.

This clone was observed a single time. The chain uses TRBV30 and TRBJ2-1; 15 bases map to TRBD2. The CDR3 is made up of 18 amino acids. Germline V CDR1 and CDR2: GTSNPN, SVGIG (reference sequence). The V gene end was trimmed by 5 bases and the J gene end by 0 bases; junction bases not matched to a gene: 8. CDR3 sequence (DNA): TGTGCCTGGGATTTAGGACTAGCGGGAGGGCCCTCCTACAATGAGCAGTTCTTC. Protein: CAWDLGLAGGPSYNEQFF.

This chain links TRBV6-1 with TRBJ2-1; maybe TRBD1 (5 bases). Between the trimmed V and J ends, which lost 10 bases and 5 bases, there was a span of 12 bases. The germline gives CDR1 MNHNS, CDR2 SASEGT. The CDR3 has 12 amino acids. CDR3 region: CAMGKGHNEQFF. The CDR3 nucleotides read TGTGCCATGGGGAAGGGGCACAATGAGCAGTTCTTC.

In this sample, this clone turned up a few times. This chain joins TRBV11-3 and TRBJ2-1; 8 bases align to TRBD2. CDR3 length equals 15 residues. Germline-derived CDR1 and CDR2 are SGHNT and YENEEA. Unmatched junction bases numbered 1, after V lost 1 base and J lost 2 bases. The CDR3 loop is CASSLAGGTYNEQFF. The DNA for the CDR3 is TGTGCCAGCAGCTTAGCGGGAGGGACCTACAATGAGCAGTTCTTC.

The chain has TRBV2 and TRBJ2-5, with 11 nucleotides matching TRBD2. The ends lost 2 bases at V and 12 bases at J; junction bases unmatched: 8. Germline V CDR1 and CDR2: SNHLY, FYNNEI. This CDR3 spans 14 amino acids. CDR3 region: CASSEFLAGGREYF. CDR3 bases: TGTGCCAGCAGTGAATTTCTAGCGGGAGGACGTGAGTACTTC.

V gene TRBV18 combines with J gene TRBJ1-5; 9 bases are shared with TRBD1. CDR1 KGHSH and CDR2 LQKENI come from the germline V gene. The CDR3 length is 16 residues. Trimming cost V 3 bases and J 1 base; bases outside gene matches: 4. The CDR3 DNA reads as TGTGCCAGCTCACCTCCCGGGACAGGGAGCAATCAGCCCCAGCATTTT. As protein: CASSPPGTGSNQPQHF.

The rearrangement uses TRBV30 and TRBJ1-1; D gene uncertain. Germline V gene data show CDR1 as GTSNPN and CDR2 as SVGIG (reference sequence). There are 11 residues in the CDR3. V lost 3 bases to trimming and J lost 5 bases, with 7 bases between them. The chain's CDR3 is CAWSAETEAFF. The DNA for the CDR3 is TGTGCCTGGAGCGCCGAGACTGAAGCTTTCTTT.

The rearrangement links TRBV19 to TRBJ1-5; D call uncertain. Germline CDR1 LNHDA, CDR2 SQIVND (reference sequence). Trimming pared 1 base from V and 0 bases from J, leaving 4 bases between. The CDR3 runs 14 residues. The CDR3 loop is CASSIVASNQPQHF. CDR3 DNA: TGTGCCAGTAGTATAGTGGCTAGCAATCAGCCCCAGCATTTT.

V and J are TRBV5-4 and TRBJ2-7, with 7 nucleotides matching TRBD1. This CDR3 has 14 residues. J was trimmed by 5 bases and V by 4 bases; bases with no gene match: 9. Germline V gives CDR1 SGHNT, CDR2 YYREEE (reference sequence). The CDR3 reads CASSPNDREHEQYF. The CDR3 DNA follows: TGTGCCAGCAGCCCCAACGACAGGGAGCACGAGCAGTACTTC.

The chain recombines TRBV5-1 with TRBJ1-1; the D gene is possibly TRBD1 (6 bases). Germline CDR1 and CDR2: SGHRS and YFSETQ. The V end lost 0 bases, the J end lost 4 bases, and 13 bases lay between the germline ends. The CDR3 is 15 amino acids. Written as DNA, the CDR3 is TGCGCCAGCAGCTTGGCCAGGCAGGGGAGCACTGAAGCTTTCTTT. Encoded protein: CASSLARQGSTEAFF.

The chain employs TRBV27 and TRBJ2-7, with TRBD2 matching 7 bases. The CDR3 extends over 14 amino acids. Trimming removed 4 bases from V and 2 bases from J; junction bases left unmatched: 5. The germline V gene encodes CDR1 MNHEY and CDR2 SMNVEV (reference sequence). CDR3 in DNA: TGTGCCAGCAGTTCAGCGGGGCTTCCCTACGAGCAGTACTTC. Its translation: CASSSAGLPYEQYF.

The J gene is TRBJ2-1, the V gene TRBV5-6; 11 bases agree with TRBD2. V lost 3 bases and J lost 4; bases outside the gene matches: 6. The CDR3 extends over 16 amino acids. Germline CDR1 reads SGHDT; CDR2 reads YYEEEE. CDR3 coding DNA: TGTGCCAGCAGCTCCTCACTAGCGGGGGTTTACAATGAGCAGTTCTTC. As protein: CASSSSLAGVYNEQFF. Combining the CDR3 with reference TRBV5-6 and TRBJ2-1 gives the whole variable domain DAGVTQSPTHLIKTRGQQVTLRCSPKSGHDTVSWYQQALGQGPQFIFQYYEEEERQRGNFPDRFSGHQFPNYSSELNVNALLLGDSALYLCASSSSLAGVYNEQFFGPGTRLTVL.

The CDR3, as DNA: TGCGCCAGCAGGGGGGAGGGAGTCTCCTACAATGAGCAGTTCTTC. Translating it yields CASRGEGVSYNEQFF. This sequence joins TRBV5-1 and TRBJ2-1, with 7 positions matching TRBD2. The V and J ends lost 5 bases and 0 bases, in that order; junction bases with no gene match: 5. Germline V gene lookup returns CDR1 SGHRS and CDR2 YFSETQ. The CDR3 is 15 residues long.

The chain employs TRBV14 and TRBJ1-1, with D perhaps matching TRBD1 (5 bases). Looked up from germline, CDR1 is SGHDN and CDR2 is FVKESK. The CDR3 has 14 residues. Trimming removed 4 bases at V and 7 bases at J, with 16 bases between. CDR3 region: CASSLTVGRSEAFF. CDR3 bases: TGTGCCAGCAGCCTAACGGTGGGGCGCAGTGAAGCTTTCTTT.

The CDR3 DNA reads as TGCGCCAGCAGTCCCGAGGCAGCTACCTACGAGCAGTACTTC. As protein: CASSPEAATYEQYF. This chain links TRBV5-1 with TRBJ2-7; D is unresolved. V lost 5 bases to trimming and J lost 2 bases, with 14 bases between them. CDR1 is SGHRS and CDR2 is YFSETQ in the germline V gene. The CDR3 loop spans 14 amino acids.

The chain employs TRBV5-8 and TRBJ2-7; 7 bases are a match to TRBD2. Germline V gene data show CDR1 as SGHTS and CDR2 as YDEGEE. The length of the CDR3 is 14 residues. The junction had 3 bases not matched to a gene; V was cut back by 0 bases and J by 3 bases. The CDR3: CASSLGGGLYEQYF. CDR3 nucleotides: TGTGCCAGCAGCTTGGGCGGGGGTCTCTACGAGCAGTACTTC.

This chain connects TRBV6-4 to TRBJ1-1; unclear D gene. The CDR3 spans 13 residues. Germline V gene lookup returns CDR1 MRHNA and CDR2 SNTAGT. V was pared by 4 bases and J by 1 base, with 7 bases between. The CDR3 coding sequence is TGTGCCAGCAGTGCAAGAGAGAACACTGAAGCTTTCTTT. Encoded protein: CASSARENTEAFF.

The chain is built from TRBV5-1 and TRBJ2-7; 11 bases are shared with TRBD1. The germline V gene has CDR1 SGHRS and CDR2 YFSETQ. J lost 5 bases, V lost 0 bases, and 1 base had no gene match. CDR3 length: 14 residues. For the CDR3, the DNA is TGCGCCAGCAGCTTGGGGACAGGGGGCAACGAGCAGTACTTC. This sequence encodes CASSLGTGGNEQYF. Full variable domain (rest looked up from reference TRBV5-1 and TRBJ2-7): KAGVTQTPRYLIKTRGQQVTLSCSPISGHRSVSWYQQTPGQGLQFLFEYFSETQRNKGNFPGRFSGRQFSNSRSEMNVSTLELGDSALYLCASSLGTGGNEQYFGPGTRLTVT.

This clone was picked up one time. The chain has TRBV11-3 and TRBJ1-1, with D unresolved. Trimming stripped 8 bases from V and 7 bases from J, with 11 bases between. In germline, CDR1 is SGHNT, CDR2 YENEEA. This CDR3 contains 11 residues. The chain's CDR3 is CASALQNEAFF. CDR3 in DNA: TGTGCCAGCGCCCTACAGAATGAAGCTTTCTTT.

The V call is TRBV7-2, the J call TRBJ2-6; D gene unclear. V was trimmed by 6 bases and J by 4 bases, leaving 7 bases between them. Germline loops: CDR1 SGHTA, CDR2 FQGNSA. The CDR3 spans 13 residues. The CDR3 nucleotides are TGTGCCAGCAGGGCTAGAGGGGCCAACGTCCTGACTTTC. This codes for CASRARGANVLTF.

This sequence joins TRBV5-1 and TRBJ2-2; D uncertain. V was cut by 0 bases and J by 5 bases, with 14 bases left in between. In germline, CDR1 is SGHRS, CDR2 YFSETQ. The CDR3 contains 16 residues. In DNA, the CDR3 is TGCGCCAGCAGCTTGGATCCAGGATTTATGACCGGGGAGCTGTTTTTT. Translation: CASSLDPGFMTGELFF.

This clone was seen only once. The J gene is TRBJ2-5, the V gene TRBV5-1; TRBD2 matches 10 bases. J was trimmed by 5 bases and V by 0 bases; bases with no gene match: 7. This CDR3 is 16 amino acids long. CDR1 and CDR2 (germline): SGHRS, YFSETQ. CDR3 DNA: TGCGCCAGCAGCTTGGGGGGCCTAGCGGGAGTGGAGACCCAGTACTTC. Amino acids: CASSLGGLAGVETQYF.